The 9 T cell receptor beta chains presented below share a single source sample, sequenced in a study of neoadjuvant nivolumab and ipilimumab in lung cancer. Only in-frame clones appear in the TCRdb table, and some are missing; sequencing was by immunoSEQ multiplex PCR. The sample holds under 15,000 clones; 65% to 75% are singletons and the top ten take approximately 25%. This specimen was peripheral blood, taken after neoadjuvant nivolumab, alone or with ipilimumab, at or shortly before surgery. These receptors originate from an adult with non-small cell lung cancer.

CDR3 DNA: TGTGCCAGCTCACCCGGACAGGGGAACTCTGGGGCCAACGTCCTGACTTTC. Translated: CASSPGQGNSGANVLTF. V and J are TRBV18 and TRBJ2-6; 9 bases agree with TRBD1. Germline lookup yields CDR1 KGHSH and CDR2 LQKENI. The CDR3 sequence is 17 residues long. With V trimmed by 3 bases and J by 0 bases, 3 bases remained unmatched.

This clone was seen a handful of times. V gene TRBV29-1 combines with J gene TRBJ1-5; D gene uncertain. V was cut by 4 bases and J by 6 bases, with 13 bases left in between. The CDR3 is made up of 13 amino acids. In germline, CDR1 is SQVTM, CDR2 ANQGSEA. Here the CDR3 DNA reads TGCAGCGTTGCCGGATGGGGAGGTCAGCCCCAGCATTTT. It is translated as CSVAGWGGQPQHF.

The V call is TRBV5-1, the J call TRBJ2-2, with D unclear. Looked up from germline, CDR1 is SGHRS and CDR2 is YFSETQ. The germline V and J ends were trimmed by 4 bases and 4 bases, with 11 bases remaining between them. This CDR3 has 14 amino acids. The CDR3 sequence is CASSGDLATGELFF. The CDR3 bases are TGCGCCAGCAGCGGCGACTTGGCCACCGGGGAGCTGTTTTTT.

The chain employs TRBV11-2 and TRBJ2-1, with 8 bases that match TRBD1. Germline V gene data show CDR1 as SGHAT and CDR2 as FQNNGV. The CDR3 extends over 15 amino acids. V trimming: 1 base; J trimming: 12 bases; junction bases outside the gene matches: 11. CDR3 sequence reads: CASSLVGPYRGRQFF. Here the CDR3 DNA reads TGTGCCAGCAGCTTAGTCGGCCCCTACAGGGGGAGGCAGTTCTTC.

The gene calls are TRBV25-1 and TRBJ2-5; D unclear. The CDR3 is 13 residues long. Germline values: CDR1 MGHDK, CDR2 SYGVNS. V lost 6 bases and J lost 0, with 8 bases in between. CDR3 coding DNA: TGTGCCAGCAGGGGCAGAGACCAAGAGACCCAGTACTTC. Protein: CASRGRDQETQYF.

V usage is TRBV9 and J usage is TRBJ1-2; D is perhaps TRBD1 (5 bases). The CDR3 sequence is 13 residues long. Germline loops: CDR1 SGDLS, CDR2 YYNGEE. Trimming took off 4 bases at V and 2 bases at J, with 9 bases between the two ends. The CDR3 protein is CASSPDRNYGYTF. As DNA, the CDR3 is TGTGCCAGCAGCCCCGACAGAAACTATGGCTACACCTTC.

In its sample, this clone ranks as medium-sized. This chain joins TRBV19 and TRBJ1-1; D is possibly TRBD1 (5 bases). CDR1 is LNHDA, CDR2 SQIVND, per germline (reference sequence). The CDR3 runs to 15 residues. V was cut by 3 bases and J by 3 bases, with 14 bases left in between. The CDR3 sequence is CASSIGAGRDTEAFF. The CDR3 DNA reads TGTGCCAGTAGTATTGGGGCAGGGAGGGACACTGAAGCTTTCTTT.

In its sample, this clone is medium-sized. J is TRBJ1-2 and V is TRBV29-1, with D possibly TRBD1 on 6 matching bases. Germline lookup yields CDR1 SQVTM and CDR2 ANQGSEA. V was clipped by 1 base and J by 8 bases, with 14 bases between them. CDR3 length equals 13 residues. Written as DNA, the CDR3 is TGCAGCGTTGAAGGGGCCAGGGGAGGAGGCTACACCTTC. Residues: CSVEGARGGGYTF. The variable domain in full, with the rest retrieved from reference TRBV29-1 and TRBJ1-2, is SAVISQKPSRDICQRGTSLTIQCQVDSQVTMMFWYRQQPGQSLTLIATANQGSEATYESGFVIDKFPISRPNLTFSTLTVSNMSPEDSSIYLCSVEGARGGGYTFGSGTRLTVV.

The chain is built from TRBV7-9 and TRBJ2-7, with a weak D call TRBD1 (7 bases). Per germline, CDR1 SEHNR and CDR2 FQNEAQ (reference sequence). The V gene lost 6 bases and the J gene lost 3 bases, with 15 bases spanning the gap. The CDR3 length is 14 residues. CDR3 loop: CASSSQGGLYEQYF. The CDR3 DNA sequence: TGTGCCAGCAGTTCCCAGGGGGGCCTCTACGAGCAGTACTTC.